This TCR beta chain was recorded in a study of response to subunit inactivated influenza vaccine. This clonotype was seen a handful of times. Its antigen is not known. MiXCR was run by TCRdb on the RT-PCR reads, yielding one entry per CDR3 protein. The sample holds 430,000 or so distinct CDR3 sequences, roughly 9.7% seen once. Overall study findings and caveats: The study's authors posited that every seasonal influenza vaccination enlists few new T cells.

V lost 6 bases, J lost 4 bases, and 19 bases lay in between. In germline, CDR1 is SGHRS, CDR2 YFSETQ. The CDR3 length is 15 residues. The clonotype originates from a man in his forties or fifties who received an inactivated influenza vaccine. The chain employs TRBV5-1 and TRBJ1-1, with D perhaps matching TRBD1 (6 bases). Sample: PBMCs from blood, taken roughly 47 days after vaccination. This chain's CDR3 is CASTDLGAVSTEAFF. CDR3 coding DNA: TGCGCCAGCACCGACTTGGGGGCAGTAAGCACTGAAGCTTTCTTT.